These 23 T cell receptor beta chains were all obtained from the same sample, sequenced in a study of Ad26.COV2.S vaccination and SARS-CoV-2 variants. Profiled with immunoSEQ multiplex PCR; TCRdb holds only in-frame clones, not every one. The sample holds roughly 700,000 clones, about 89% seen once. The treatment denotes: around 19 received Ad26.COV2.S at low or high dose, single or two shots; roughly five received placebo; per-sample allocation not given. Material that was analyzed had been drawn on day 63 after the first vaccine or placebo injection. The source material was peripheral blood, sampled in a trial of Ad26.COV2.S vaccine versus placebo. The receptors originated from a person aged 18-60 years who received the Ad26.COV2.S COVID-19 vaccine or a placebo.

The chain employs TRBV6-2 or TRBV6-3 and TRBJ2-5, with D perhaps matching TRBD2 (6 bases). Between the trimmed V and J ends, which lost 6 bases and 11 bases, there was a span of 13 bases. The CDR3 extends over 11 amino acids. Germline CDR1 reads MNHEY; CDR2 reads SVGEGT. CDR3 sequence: CASSASTRQYF. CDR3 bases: TGTGCCAGCAGCGCCTCGACTAGACAGTACTTC.

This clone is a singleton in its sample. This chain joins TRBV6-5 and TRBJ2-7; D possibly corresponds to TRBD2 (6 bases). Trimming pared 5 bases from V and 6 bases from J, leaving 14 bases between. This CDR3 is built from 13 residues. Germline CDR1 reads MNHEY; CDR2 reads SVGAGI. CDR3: CASSRPGVGEQYF. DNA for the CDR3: TGTGCCAGCAGTCGTCCGGGGGTGGGCGAGCAGTACTTC.

The CDR3 spells CASSLSGLDIQYF. The CDR3 DNA reads as TGTGCCAGCAGCTTATCAGGGCTTGACATTCAGTACTTC. This chain connects TRBV7-9 to TRBJ2-4, with D possibly being TRBD1 (5 bases). CDR1 and CDR2 from the germline V gene are SEHNR and FQNEAQ (reference sequence). Trimming removed 2 bases at V and 8 bases at J, with 10 bases between. This CDR3 spans 13 amino acids. The full variable domain, rest sourced from reference TRBV7-9 and TRBJ2-4, is DTGVSQNPRHKITKRGQNVTFRCDPISEHNRLYWYRQTLGQGPEFLTYFQNEAQLEKSRLLSDRFSAERPKGSFSTLEIQRTEQGDSAMYLCASSLSGLDIQYFGAGTRLSVL.

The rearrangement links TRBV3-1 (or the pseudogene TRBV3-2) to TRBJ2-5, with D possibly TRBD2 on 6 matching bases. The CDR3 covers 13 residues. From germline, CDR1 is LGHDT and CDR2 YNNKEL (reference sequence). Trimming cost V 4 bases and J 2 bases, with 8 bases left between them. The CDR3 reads CASSPGTQETQYF. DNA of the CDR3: TGTGCCAGCAGCCCCGGGACTCAAGAGACCCAGTACTTC.

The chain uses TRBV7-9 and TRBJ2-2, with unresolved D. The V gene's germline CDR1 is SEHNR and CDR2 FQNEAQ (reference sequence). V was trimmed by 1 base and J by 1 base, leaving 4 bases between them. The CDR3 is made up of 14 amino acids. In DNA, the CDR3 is TGTGCCAGCAGCTTAGTCCAGAACACCGGGGAGCTGTTTTTT. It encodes CASSLVQNTGELFF.

CDR3 loop: CASSLAAETQPQHF. In DNA, the CDR3 is TGTGCCAGCAGCTTAGCGGCGGAGACTCAGCCCCAGCATTTT. The rearrangement joins TRBV7-9 to TRBJ1-5; D call uncertain. V was shortened by 0 bases and J by 6 bases, with 9 bases between the two germline ends. The CDR3 runs 14 residues. Germline V CDR1 and CDR2: SEHNR, FQNEAQ (reference sequence). Looking up the rest from reference TRBV7-9 and TRBJ1-5 gives the full variable domain: DTGVSQNPRHKITKRGQNVTFRCDPISEHNRLYWYRQTLGQGPEFLTYFQNEAQLEKSRLLSDRFSAERPKGSFSTLEIQRTEQGDSAMYLCASSLAAETQPQHFGDGTRLSIL.

The CDR3: CSVEVGGWGTDTQYF. CDR3 bases: TGCAGCGTTGAAGTCGGGGGCTGGGGCACAGATACGCAGTATTTT. The chain is built from TRBV29-1 and TRBJ2-3; D could derive from TRBD1 or TRBD2 (6 bases each). Germline V gene data show CDR1 as SQVTM and CDR2 as ANQGSEA. This CDR3 has 15 residues. V lost 1 base and J 1 base, leaving 12 bases between the germline ends.

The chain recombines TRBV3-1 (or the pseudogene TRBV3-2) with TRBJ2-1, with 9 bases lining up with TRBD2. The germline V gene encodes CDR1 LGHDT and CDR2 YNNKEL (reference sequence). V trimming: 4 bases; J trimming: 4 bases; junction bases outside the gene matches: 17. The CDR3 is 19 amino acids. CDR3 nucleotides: TGTGCCAGCAGCCCCGAGGGGACTAGCAGGAGGGGATTATACAATGAGCAGTTCTTC. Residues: CASSPEGTSRRGLYNEQFF.

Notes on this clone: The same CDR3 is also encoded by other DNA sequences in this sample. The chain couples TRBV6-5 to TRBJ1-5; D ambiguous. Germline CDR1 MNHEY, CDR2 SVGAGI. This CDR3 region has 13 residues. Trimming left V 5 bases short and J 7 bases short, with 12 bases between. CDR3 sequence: CASSNPGGQPQHF. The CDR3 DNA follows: TGTGCCAGCAGTAACCCGGGTGGACAGCCCCAGCATTTT.

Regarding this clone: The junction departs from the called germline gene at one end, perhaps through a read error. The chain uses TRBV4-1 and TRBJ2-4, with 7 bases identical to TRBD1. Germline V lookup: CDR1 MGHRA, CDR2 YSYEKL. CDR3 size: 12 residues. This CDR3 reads CASSQEGGQPRF. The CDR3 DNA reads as TGCGCCAGCAGCCAAGAAGGGGGACAGCCAAGGTTC.

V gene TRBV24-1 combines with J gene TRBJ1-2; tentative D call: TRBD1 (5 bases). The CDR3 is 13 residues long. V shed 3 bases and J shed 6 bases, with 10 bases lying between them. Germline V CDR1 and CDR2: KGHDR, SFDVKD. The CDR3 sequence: CATSDMTENGYTF. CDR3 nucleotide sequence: TGTGCCACCAGTGATATGACAGAGAATGGCTACACCTTC.

CDR3 sequence (DNA): TGTGCCAGCAGGGATGGGAACCTACAAGAGACCCAGTACTTC. Translation: CASRDGNLQETQYF. V and J are TRBV3-1 (or the pseudogene TRBV3-2) and TRBJ2-5, with D uncertain. Deletions cut 6 bases from V and 2 bases from J, with 13 bases between. The CDR3 is 14 residues long. Per the germline V gene, CDR1 is LGHDT and CDR2 is YNNKEL (reference sequence).

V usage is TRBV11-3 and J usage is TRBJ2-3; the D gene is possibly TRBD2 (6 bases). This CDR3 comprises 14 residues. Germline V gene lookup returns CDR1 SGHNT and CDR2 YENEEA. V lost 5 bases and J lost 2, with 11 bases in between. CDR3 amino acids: CASSTGTDTDTQYF. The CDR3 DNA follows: TGTGCCAGCAGCACGGGGACTGACACAGATACGCAGTATTTT.

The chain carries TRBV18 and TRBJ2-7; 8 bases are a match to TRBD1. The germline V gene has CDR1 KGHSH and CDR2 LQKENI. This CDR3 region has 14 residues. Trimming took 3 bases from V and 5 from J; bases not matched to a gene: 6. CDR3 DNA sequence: TGTGCCAGCTCACCTCGGACAGGGTACGACGAGCAGTACTTC. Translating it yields CASSPRTGYDEQYF.

This CDR3 reads CATSVGGSVDTQYF. CDR3 sequence (DNA): TGTGCCACCAGTGTCGGGGGGTCGGTAGATACGCAGTATTTT. The J gene is TRBJ2-3, the V gene TRBV24-1, with 7 bases identical to TRBD2. The germline CDR1 and CDR2 sequences are KGHDR and SFDVKD. The CDR3 totals 14 residues. V lost 5 bases, J lost 5 bases, and 6 bases stayed unmatched.

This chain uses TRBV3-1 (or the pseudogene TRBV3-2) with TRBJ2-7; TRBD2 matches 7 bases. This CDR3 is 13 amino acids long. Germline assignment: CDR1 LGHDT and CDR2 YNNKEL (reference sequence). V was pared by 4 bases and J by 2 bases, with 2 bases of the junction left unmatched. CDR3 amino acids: CASSPGTTYEQYF. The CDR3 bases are TGTGCCAGCAGCCCCGGGACTACCTACGAGCAGTACTTC.

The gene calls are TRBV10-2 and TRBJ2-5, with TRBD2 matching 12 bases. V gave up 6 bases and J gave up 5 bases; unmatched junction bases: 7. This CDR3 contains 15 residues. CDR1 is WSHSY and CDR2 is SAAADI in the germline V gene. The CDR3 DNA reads TGCGCCAGCAGGCTAGCGGGGGGGAAGTCGGAGACCCAGTACTTC. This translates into CASRLAGGKSETQYF.

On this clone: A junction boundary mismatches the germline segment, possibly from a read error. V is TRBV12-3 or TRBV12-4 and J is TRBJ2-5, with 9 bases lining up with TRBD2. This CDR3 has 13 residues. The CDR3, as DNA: TGTGCCAGCAGATTAGCGGGAGTAGAGACCCAGTACTTC. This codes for CASRLAGVETQYF.

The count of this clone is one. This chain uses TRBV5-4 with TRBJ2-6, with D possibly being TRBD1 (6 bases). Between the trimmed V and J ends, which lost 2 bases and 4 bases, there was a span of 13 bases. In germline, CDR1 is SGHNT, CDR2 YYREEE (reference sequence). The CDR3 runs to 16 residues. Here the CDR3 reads CASSFNRASGANVLTF. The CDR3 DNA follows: TGTGCCAGCAGCTTTAACAGGGCCTCCGGGGCCAACGTCCTGACTTTC.

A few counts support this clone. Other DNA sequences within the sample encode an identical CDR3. DNA for the CDR3: TGTGCCAGCAGTGCTGGGGGTGAGACCCAGTACTTC. This translates into CASSAGGETQYF. The chain employs TRBV2 and TRBJ2-5; D may correspond to TRBD1 or TRBD2 (5 bases each). Germline V gene sequence: CDR1 SNHLY, CDR2 FYNNEI. Trimming removed 4 bases from V and 5 bases from J, with 8 bases in between. The CDR3 length is 12 residues.

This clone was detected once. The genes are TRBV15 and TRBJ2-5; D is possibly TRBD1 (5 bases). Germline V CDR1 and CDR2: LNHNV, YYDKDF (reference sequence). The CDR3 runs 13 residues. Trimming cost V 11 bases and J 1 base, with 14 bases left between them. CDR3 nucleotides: TGTGCCGCAAAGCCGGACACCCAAGAGACCCAGTACTTC. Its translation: CAAKPDTQETQYF.

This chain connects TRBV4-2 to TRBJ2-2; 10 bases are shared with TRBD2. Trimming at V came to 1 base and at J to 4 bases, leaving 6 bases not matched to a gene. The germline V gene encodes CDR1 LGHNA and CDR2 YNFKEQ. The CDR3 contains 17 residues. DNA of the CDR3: TGTGCCAGCAGCCAAGTCGGACTAGCGGAGGGCACCGGGGAGCTGTTTTTT. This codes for CASSQVGLAEGTGELFF.

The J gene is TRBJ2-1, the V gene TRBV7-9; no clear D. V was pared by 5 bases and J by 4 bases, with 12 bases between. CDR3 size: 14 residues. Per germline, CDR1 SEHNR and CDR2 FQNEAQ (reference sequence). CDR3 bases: TGTGCCAGCAGCCAGTACAGCCTGTACAATGAGCAGTTCTTC. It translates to CASSQYSLYNEQFF.